Given below is one T cell receptor beta chain in context. Assay used: immunoSEQ multiplex PCR; TCRdb lists only in-frame clones, some missing. The sample records roughly 100,000 clones, roughly 89% being singletons. With 1 base removed from V and 3 bases from J, the gap between germline ends came to 6 bases. The CDR3 length is 13 residues. This sample is part of a study of blood T cell repertoires in COVID-19. Looking at the study overall: PBMCs, B-cell-depleted T cells, or T cells were the source of the cDNA or gDNA that made up the material.

Patients in Seattle were enrolled during active infection, then followed longitudinally. Sequences were obtained from peripheral blood. This chain links TRBV12-3 or TRBV12-4 with TRBJ1-1; D is unresolved. This clonotype was obtained from a woman between 50 and 59 years old with COVID-19, enrolled during active disease. CDR3 in DNA: TGTGCCAGCAGTTTAGTCGACTACACTGAAGCTTTCTTT. Translation gives CASSLVDYTEAFF.